The 32 T cell receptor beta chains below all came from one sample that was sequenced in a study of regulatory T cells in long-lasting Graves disease. Described time point: persistent/refractory GD, antithyroid drugs over 5 years with positive TRAb. TCR sequences were obtained from RNA taken from PBMCs. Combining iRepertoire HTBI primers with Arm-PCR of CDR3 regions, the authors built TCR beta libraries. One entry per CDR3 protein, called by TCRdb with MiXCR from the multiplex PCR reads. The sample carries fewer than 550,000 distinct CDR3 sequences, 20% to 25% recorded once. The material sequenced was peripheral blood mononuclear cells (PBMCs), taken when the disease was refractory, from a patient treated with antithyroid drugs. The receptors here all came from a female donor with Graves disease.

Many counts were recorded for this clonotype. The J gene is TRBJ1-2, the V gene TRBV11-2, with D possibly matching TRBD1 (6 bases). With 5 bases removed from V and 2 bases from J, the gap between germline ends came to 12 bases. The CDR3 extends over 14 amino acids. Germline V gene lookup returns CDR1 SGHAT and CDR2 FQNNGV. The CDR3 coding sequence is TGTGCCAGCAGCCTGACAGGCCCCAACTATGGCTACACCTTC. Amino acids: CASSLTGPNYGYTF. The complete variable domain, with remaining parts taken from reference TRBV11-2 and TRBJ1-2, reads EAGVAQSPRYKIIEKRQSVAFWCNPISGHATLYWYQQILGQGPKLLIQFQNNGVVDDSQLPKDRFSAERLKGVDSTLKIQPAKLEDSAVYLCASSLTGPNYGYTFGSGTRLTVV.

The V and J genes are TRBV7-8 and TRBJ2-4; the D call may be TRBD1 or TRBD2 (5 bases each). The germline V and J ends were trimmed by 4 bases and 9 bases, with 16 bases remaining between them. This CDR3 has 14 residues. CDR1 SGHVS and CDR2 FQNEAQ come from the germline V gene. The CDR3 loop is CASSSIDGAGIQYF. The CDR3 DNA follows: TGTGCCAGCAGCTCGATAGACGGGGCGGGCATTCAGTACTTC.

This clonotype was observed at least ten times. The chain combines TRBV7-2 with TRBJ1-5; D gene uncertain. Germline assignment: CDR1 SGHTA and CDR2 FQGNSA. Trimming shortened V by 4 bases and J by 9 bases, and 13 bases separated the two germline ends. This CDR3 is built from 13 residues. CDR3: CASSYTRDRPQHF. The CDR3 DNA sequence: TGTGCCAGCAGCTACACACGGGATCGGCCCCAGCATTTT.

This clonotype has at least ten counts. The CDR3 nucleotides are TGTGCCAGCAGTTTGGGACAGGGAGGCACCGGGGAGCTGTTTTTT. Translating gives CASSLGQGGTGELFF. This chain connects TRBV12-3 or TRBV12-4 to TRBJ2-2; 9 bases agree with TRBD1. Losses at the gene ends were 3 bases for V and 4 bases for J; bases not matched to a gene: 3. The CDR3 is 15 residues long.

There are many counts of this clonotype. Germline is not matched at one junction end, which may reflect a read error. V and J are TRBV19 and TRBJ2-6; the D gene is possibly TRBD2 (5 bases). This CDR3 comprises 14 residues. The V gene's germline CDR1 is LNHDA and CDR2 SQIVND (reference sequence). DNA for the CDR3: TGCGCCAGCAGCGGCGGCTCTGGGGCCAACGTCCTGACTTTC. Amino acid sequence: CASSGGSGANVLTF.

Points on this clonotype: This sequence may be a read error, since a much larger clone differs from it by one base. V gene TRBV6-5 combines with J gene TRBJ2-4; 10 bases agree with TRBD2. Germline V gene data show CDR1 as MNHEY and CDR2 as SVGAGI. CDR3 length: 17 amino acids. V was clipped by 0 bases and J by 9 bases; unmatched bases: 11. The CDR3 sequence: CASSYSGLAGVQSIQYF. In nucleotides, the CDR3 is TGTGCCAGCAGTTACTCGGGCCTAGCGGGAGTGCAGAGCATTCAGTACTTC.

The sample holds many counts of this clonotype. The CDR3 DNA reads TGTGCCAGCAGTGTTTGGGGGGCCGGGGGCACTGAAGCTTTCTTT. This sequence encodes CASSVWGAGGTEAFF. V gene TRBV6-1 combines with J gene TRBJ1-1; perhaps TRBD1 as D (6 bases). The V and J ends lost 4 bases and 4 bases respectively, with 16 bases between them. This CDR3 spans 15 amino acids. Looked up from germline, CDR1 is MNHNS and CDR2 is SASEGT.

A word on this clonotype: A read error is possible here, since a much larger clone lies one base away. V is TRBV6-2 or TRBV6-3 and J is TRBJ1-1, with D unclear. The CDR3 has 13 amino acids. Deletions cut 3 bases from V and 1 base from J, with 6 bases between. CDR1 MNHEY and CDR2 SVGEGT come from the germline V gene. CDR3 region: CASSYTKNTEAFF. The CDR3 DNA follows: TGTGCCAGCAGTTATACAAAGAACACTGAAGCTTTCTTT.

This sequence joins TRBV12-3 or TRBV12-4 and TRBJ1-3; 8 bases match TRBD1. The trim removed 9 bases at V and 0 bases at J, leaving 4 bases unmatched. The CDR3 is made up of 14 amino acids. In nucleotides, the CDR3 is TGTGCCAGACGACAGGGGAGCTCTGGAAACACCATATATTTT. Translating it yields CARRQGSSGNTIYF.

The V gene is TRBV28, the J gene TRBJ2-1; maybe TRBD2 (5 bases). CDR1 and CDR2 from the germline V gene are MDHEN and SYDVKM. The CDR3 covers 14 residues. Trimming shortened V by 6 bases and J by 0 bases, and 9 bases separated the two germline ends. The CDR3 sequence is CASRRAFSYNEQFF. CDR3 DNA sequence: TGTGCCAGCAGGCGGGCTTTCTCCTACAATGAGCAGTTCTTC.

The chain carries TRBV19 and TRBJ1-5; D ambiguous. V was pared by 3 bases and J by 0 bases, with 9 bases between. This CDR3 has 15 amino acids. Germline CDR1 and CDR2: LNHDA and SQIVND (reference sequence). Here the CDR3 DNA reads TGTGCCAGTAGTATTGCCGGATATAGCAATCAGCCCCAGCATTTT. Encoded protein: CASSIAGYSNQPQHF.

This chain uses TRBV12-3 or TRBV12-4 with TRBJ2-2; 7 bases match TRBD2. This CDR3 comprises 16 residues. V lost 7 bases, J lost 5 bases, and 13 bases stayed unmatched. The CDR3: CASNLLRGRGTGELFF. The CDR3 bases are TGTGCCAGCAACTTGCTGCGCGGGAGAGGGACCGGGGAGCTGTTTTTT.

Ten or more counts support this clonotype. J is TRBJ2-7 and V is TRBV27; TRBD2 might be the D (5 bases). Germline V gene sequence: CDR1 MNHEY, CDR2 SMNVEV (reference sequence). Trimming stripped 2 bases from V and 6 bases from J, with 23 bases between. The CDR3 contains 17 residues. For the CDR3, the DNA is TGTGCCAGCAGTTTAATGGGAGCGGTCGAATCGACTCGCGAGCAGTACTTC. Its translation: CASSLMGAVESTREQYF.

Remarks on this clonotype: A much bigger clone sits one base away, suggesting this may be a read error. Since no conserved phenylalanine or tryptophan closes the CDR3, a read error is the likely cause. V gene TRBV11-2 combines with J gene TRBJ2-4, with D perhaps TRBD1 or TRBD2 (5 bases each). Germline CDR1 and CDR2: SGHAT and FQNNGV. Trimming cost V 5 bases and J 6 bases, with 17 bases left between them. The CDR3 runs 15 residues. CDR3 amino acids: CASSNPGRRPNIQYL. The CDR3 DNA is TGTGCCAGCAGCAACCCGGGACGCCGGCCAAACATTCAGTACCTC.

The chain has TRBV11-2 and TRBJ2-7; a possible D gene is TRBD1 (6 bases). The CDR3 is made up of 14 amino acids. The ends were cut back, 6 bases at V and 0 bases at J, with 12 bases in the middle. Germline V gives CDR1 SGHAT, CDR2 FQNNGV. CDR3 amino acids: CASRDRGGSYEQYF. The CDR3 DNA sequence: TGTGCCAGCAGGGACAGAGGGGGCTCCTACGAGCAGTACTTC.

The chain recombines TRBV7-3 with TRBJ1-1, with D maybe TRBD1 (5 bases). CDR3 length: 12 amino acids. Germline assignment: CDR1 SGHTA and CDR2 FQGTGA. Trimming removed 2 bases from V and 10 bases from J, with 11 bases in between. CDR3 in amino acids: CASSLGTGVAFF. Here the CDR3 DNA reads TGTGCCAGCAGCTTAGGGACCGGCGTAGCTTTCTTT. Full variable domain (outside the CDR3, taken from reference TRBV7-3 and TRBJ1-1): GAGVSQTPSNKVTEKGKYVELRCDPISGHTALYWYRQSLGQGPEFLIYFQGTGAADDSGLPNDRFFAVRPEGSVSTLKIQRTERGDSAVYLCASSLGTGVAFFGQGTRLTVV.

The sample holds many counts of this clonotype. This chain links TRBV28 with TRBJ1-1; TRBD1 might be the D (5 bases). V was shortened by 1 base and J by 10 bases, with 10 bases between the two germline ends. Germline values: CDR1 MDHEN, CDR2 SYDVKM. This CDR3 is built from 12 residues. The CDR3 nucleotides read TGTGCCAGCAGTTTATCGCCGGGGCGAGCTTTCTTT. Protein: CASSLSPGRAFF. Looking up the rest from reference TRBV28 and TRBJ1-1 gives the full variable domain: DVKVTQSSRYLVKRTGEKVFLECVQDMDHENMFWYRQDPGLGLRLIYFSYDVKMKEKGDIPEGYSVSREKKERFSLILESASTNQTSMYLCASSLSPGRAFFGQGTRLTVV.

The sample holds a few counts of this clonotype. This sequence joins TRBV13 and TRBJ1-1; a possible D gene is TRBD1 (6 bases). Trimming took 7 bases from V and 1 from J, leaving 19 bases between them. Germline loops: CDR1 PRHDT, CDR2 FYEKMQ (reference sequence). The CDR3 totals 16 residues. DNA for the CDR3: TGTGCCAGCACCCCAAGGGGGGAAACAGGGAACACTGAAGCTTTCTTT. Amino acids: CASTPRGETGNTEAFF.

The genes are TRBV5-6 and TRBJ1-3; D is possibly TRBD1 (5 bases). Trimming pared 1 base from V and 0 bases from J, leaving 20 bases between. The germline CDR1 and CDR2 sequences are SGHDT and YYEEEE. The CDR3 has 19 amino acids. Here the CDR3 reads CASSLWGGVLLNSGNTIYF. CDR3 sequence (DNA): TGTGCCAGCAGCTTGTGGGGGGGAGTTCTTCTTAACTCTGGAAACACCATATATTTT.

This clonotype was counted ten times or more. The chain carries TRBV28 and TRBJ1-2; 7 nucleotides align to TRBD1. Germline assignment: CDR1 MDHEN and CDR2 SYDVKM. Losses at the gene ends were 6 bases for V and 6 bases for J; bases not matched to a gene: 10. CDR3 length equals 14 residues. The CDR3 spells CASRYTGAGDGYTF. CDR3 coding DNA: TGTGCCAGCAGATATACAGGGGCGGGGGATGGCTACACCTTC.

This clonotype has just a few counts. The rearrangement joins TRBV12-3 or TRBV12-4 to TRBJ1-4; D gene ambiguous. With 0 bases removed from V and 7 bases from J, the gap between germline ends came to 15 bases. The CDR3 runs 16 residues. CDR3 sequence (DNA): TGTGCCAGCAGTTTAGCGCTGGGGATAGGGTTTGAAAAACTGTTTTTT. Amino acid sequence: CASSLALGIGFEKLFF.

The CDR3 spells CASSLGSRPQLTQYF. In DNA, the CDR3 is TGTGCCAGCAGCTTAGGTTCCAGACCTCAGCTGACCCAGTACTTC. This chain connects TRBV7-4 to TRBJ2-5; no firm D call. Trimming left V 1 base short and J 7 bases short, with 16 bases between. Germline CDR1 is SGHVT and CDR2 is SQSDAQ. CDR3 length: 15 amino acids. Looking up the rest from reference TRBV7-4 and TRBJ2-5 gives the full variable domain: GAGVSQSPRYKVAKRGRDVALRCDSISGHVTLYWYRQTLGQGSEVLTYSQSDAQRDKSGRPSGRFSAERPERSVSTLKIQRTEQGDSAVYLCASSLGSRPQLTQYFGPGTRLLVL.

This clonotype was counted ten times or more. The V call is TRBV7-2, the J call TRBJ2-5, with 11 bases that match TRBD2. The CDR3 runs 15 residues. The ends lost 5 bases at V and 5 bases at J; junction bases unmatched: 7. Germline CDR1 is SGHTA and CDR2 is FQGNSA. In DNA form, the CDR3 reads TGTGCCAGCAGCCGTAGCGGGAGGGCCGGGGAGACCCAGTACTTC. It codes for CASSRSGRAGETQYF.

This clonotype was recorded a few times. The V gene is TRBV6-1, the J gene TRBJ2-7; D is unclear. V was cut by 5 bases and J by 7 bases, with 24 bases left in between. CDR1 and CDR2 (germline): MNHNS, SASEGT. The CDR3 covers 16 residues. The CDR3 spells CASSHYVRTDAHEQYF. The CDR3 DNA sequence: TGTGCCAGCAGTCATTATGTTAGGACGGACGCCCATGAGCAGTACTTC.

Here the CDR3 DNA reads TGTGCCAGTAGTATCTCCGGGAATACCTACGAGCAGTACTTC. Its translation: CASSISGNTYEQYF. This chain links TRBV19 with TRBJ2-7, with D possibly TRBD2 on 5 matching bases. This CDR3 has 14 amino acids. The germline V gene encodes CDR1 LNHDA and CDR2 SQIVND (reference sequence). V was shortened by 3 bases and J by 2 bases, with 11 bases between the two germline ends.

This CDR3 is CASSQGRLAGTYQETQYF. CDR3 bases: TGTGCCAGCAGCCAAGGGCGGCTAGCGGGGACGTACCAAGAGACCCAGTACTTC. The chain is built from TRBV14 and TRBJ2-5, with TRBD2 matching 9 bases. Germline CDR1 and CDR2: SGHDN and FVKESK. The V and J ends lost 1 base and 0 bases, in that order; junction bases with no gene match: 9. This CDR3 has 18 amino acids.

This clonotype was seen a few times. The gene calls are TRBV28 and TRBJ2-2, with no clear D. Germline V gene lookup returns CDR1 MDHEN and CDR2 SYDVKM. CDR3 length equals 15 residues. V lost 3 bases to trimming and J lost 2 bases, with 10 bases between them. This chain's CDR3 is CASSLTQVNTGELFF. For the CDR3, the DNA is TGTGCCAGCAGTTTGACCCAGGTTAACACCGGGGAGCTGTTTTTT.

This clonotype was seen a few times. The chain uses TRBV19 and TRBJ1-2; TRBD1 aligns across 10 bases. The CDR3 spans 15 residues. Germline trimming cut 2 bases from V and 6 bases from J; bases unmatched to any gene: 6. Germline CDR1 reads LNHDA; CDR2 reads SQIVND (reference sequence). The CDR3 DNA is TGTGCCAGTAGTATACCGGGACAGGGGATGGATGGCTACACCTTC. This sequence encodes CASSIPGQGMDGYTF.

The V gene is TRBV10-3, the J gene TRBJ2-2; 10 bases match TRBD1. The V segment lost 5 bases and the J segment 3 bases; nucleotides outside the gene matches: 3. CDR3 size: 15 residues. CDR1 is ENHRY and CDR2 is SYGVKD in the germline V gene. CDR3: CAISSGTGDTGELFF. The CDR3 nucleotides are TGTGCCATCAGTTCCGGGACAGGGGACACCGGGGAGCTGTTTTTT.

The table lists this clonotype with many counts. Here the CDR3 DNA reads TGTGCCAGCAGCCCGGTAGGGTCCTCCTACGAGCAGTACTTC. This encodes CASSPVGSSYEQYF. The chain has TRBV28 and TRBJ2-7; no definite D call. Germline CDR1 MDHEN, CDR2 SYDVKM. Trimming shortened V by 6 bases and J by 0 bases, and 12 bases separated the two germline ends. This CDR3 spans 14 amino acids. The entire variable domain, with the rest obtained from reference TRBV28 and TRBJ2-7, is as follows: DVKVTQSSRYLVKRTGEKVFLECVQDMDHENMFWYRQDPGLGLRLIYFSYDVKMKEKGDIPEGYSVSREKKERFSLILESASTNQTSMYLCASSPVGSSYEQYFGPGTRLTVT.

The V call is TRBV29-1, the J call TRBJ1-2; tentatively, D is TRBD1 (5 bases). This CDR3 region has 14 residues. V shed 0 bases and J shed 4 bases, with 12 bases lying between them. Germline CDR1 is SQVTM and CDR2 is ANQGSEA. CDR3 nucleotides: TGCAGCGTTGAAGACTCGACAGACCGCTATGGCTACACCTTC. As protein: CSVEDSTDRYGYTF.

This chain connects TRBV7-9 to TRBJ1-1; D not resolved. The CDR3 is made up of 15 amino acids. Between the trimmed V and J ends, which lost 1 base and 1 base, there was a span of 10 bases. Per the germline V gene, CDR1 is SEHNR and CDR2 is FQNEAQ (reference sequence). This CDR3 reads CASSLGTQSNTEAFF. Written as DNA, the CDR3 is TGTGCCAGCAGCTTAGGAACACAATCGAACACTGAAGCTTTCTTT.